These T cell receptor beta chains were read from a single sample in a study of shared clonotypes between healthy human individuals. Clones were read by immunoSEQ multiplex PCR, and TCRdb kept only the in-frame ones, dropping some. This table holds over 1.4 million clones, 95% to 97% found once. Sequencing was carried out using naive CD4+ T cells sorted from blood. The receptors stem from a man between 25 and 39 years old in good health. The CDR3 runs from the conserved cysteine through the conserved F or W. The D gene is left open where the match is weak. A clone size is listed for some rows: how often the clone was seen (once, few, many), or a class if it is expanded.

CDR3 DNA | CDR3 protein | V gene | D gene | clone size | J gene
TGTGCCAGCAGCGATGGGGCTAGCGGAGTACAAGAGACCCAGTACTTC | CASSDGASGVQETQYF | TRBV5-4 | TRBD2 | once | TRBJ2-5
TGTGCCAGCAGTTTACGCCAGCGGGAAGTGCTAGCCAAAAACATTCAGTACTTC | CASSLRQREVLAKNIQYF | TRBV27 | TRBD2 | . | TRBJ2-4
TGTGCCAGCTCACCGGACAGGGGGCTTCACGGGGAGCTGTTTTTT | CASSPDRGLHGELFF | TRBV18 | TRBD1 | . | TRBJ2-2
TGTGCCAGCAGTTTAGGGACAGGGGATCAGCCCCAGCATTTT | CASSLGTGDQPQHF | TRBV27 | TRBD1 | . | TRBJ1-5
TGTGCCACCAGCAGAGATCGGGGTGAGCAGTTCTTC | CATSRDRGEQFF | TRBV15 | . | . | TRBJ2-1
TGCAGCGGTACGCTGACAGGGCTAGAGACCCAGTACTTC | CSGTLTGLETQYF | TRBV29-1 | TRBD1 | . | TRBJ2-5
TGCGCCAGCAGCTATGGGGGAGCTCTTACGAATGAGCAGTTCTTC | CASSYGGALTNEQFF | TRBV5-1 | . | . | TRBJ2-1
TGCAGCGTTGGGCAGCCAAACAATGAGCAGTTCTTC | CSVGQPNNEQFF | TRBV29-1 | . | . | TRBJ2-1
TGTGCCAGCAATGGGGACGACAATGAGCAGTTCTTC | CASNGDDNEQFF | TRBV2 | . | . | TRBJ2-1
TGTGCCAGCCAAGAACGTCAATGGGGCATGGGCACTGAAGCTTTCTTT | CASQERQWGMGTEAFF | TRBV7-8 | . | . | TRBJ1-1
TGTGCCAGCTCACCGACGGGAACTGGAAACACCATATATTTT | CASSPTGTGNTIYF | TRBV18 | . | once | TRBJ1-3
TGTGCCAGCAGTCCCCCCTCCTACGAGCAGTACTTC | CASSPPSYEQYF | TRBV28 | . | . | TRBJ2-7
TGTGCCAGCAGCGTGGGTACAGGGGAGTATGGCTACACCTTC | CASSVGTGEYGYTF | TRBV5-5 | TRBD1 | . | TRBJ1-2
TGTGCCAGCAGCTTACGGAGAGACAGGCGCAATGAAAAACTGTTTTTT | CASSLRRDRRNEKLFF | TRBV7-8 | . | . | TRBJ1-4
TGTGCCAGCAGTTTCGGACAGATCAGCTCCTACGAGCAGTACTTC | CASSFGQISSYEQYF | TRBV28 | . | . | TRBJ2-7
TGTGCCCTAAACGCGAGGGGGCGCTGGGGGAACACTGAAGCTTTCTTT | CALNARGRWGNTEAFF | TRBV5-4 | TRBD1 | . | TRBJ1-1
TGTGCCAGCAACCCCCAGGGGCTAGCCAAAAACATTCAGTACTTC | CASNPQGLAKNIQYF | TRBV2 | . | . | TRBJ2-4
TGTGCCAGTAGAAAGACAGGGATTGGAAACACCATATATTTT | CASRKTGIGNTIYF | TRBV19 | TRBD1 | . | TRBJ1-3
TGTGCCGGGTCCACATTGAGAAACACCGGGGAGCTGTTTTTT | CAGSTLRNTGELFF | TRBV2 | . | . | TRBJ2-2
TGTGCCAGCAGTGTAGGGGGCTACGAGCAGTACTTC | CASSVGGYEQYF | TRBV6-1 | . | . | TRBJ2-7
TGTGCCAGCAGGTATCCCGCCACAGATACGCAGTATTTT | CASRYPATDTQYF | TRBV6-5 | . | . | TRBJ2-3
TGCAGCGTGGATCCCACAGGGGTGGGAAGCTATGGCTACACCTTC | CSVDPTGVGSYGYTF | TRBV29-1 | TRBD1 | . | TRBJ1-2
TGTGCCAGCTCACCGCGGGAGGACACCGGGGAGCTGTTTTTT | CASSPREDTGELFF | TRBV18 | TRBD2 | . | TRBJ2-2
TGTGCCAGCAGTGGCAGTCCCAACTCTGGAAACACCATATATTTT | CASSGSPNSGNTIYF | TRBV6-1 | . | . | TRBJ1-3
TGTGCCAGCAGCCGTTTTTCCTCCTACAATGAGCAGTTCTTC | CASSRFSSYNEQFF | TRBV7-8 | . | . | TRBJ2-1
TGCGCCAGCAGCCACCGGGAGGGCACCGGGGAGCTGTTTTTT | CASSHREGTGELFF | TRBV4-3 | TRBD2 | . | TRBJ2-2
TGTGCCAGCAGCCTCCGAACAGGGTTCTACGAGCAGTACTTC | CASSLRTGFYEQYF | TRBV7-9 | . | . | TRBJ2-7
TGTGCCAGCAGTCAAGCGGACGAGCAGTACTTC | CASSQADEQYF | TRBV6-6 | . | . | TRBJ2-7
TGTGCCAGCTCACCTGCTAGCGGGAGGGACAATGAGCAGTTCTTC | CASSPASGRDNEQFF | TRBV18 | TRBD2 | . | TRBJ2-1
TGTGCCAGCAGCTTAGGTATACCCCGGGGGACCATGAACACTGAAGCTTTCTTT | CASSLGIPRGTMNTEAFF | TRBV7-6 | . | . | TRBJ1-1
TGTGCCAGCAGTTTAACAGGGGGCGCCAAAAACATTCAGTACTTC | CASSLTGGAKNIQYF | TRBV28 | TRBD1 | . | TRBJ2-4
TGCGCCACCCGAGTGACAGGACCCTCCTACAATGAGCAGTTCTTC | CATRVTGPSYNEQFF | TRBV5-1 | . | . | TRBJ2-1
TGTGCCAGCAGCCAAAACGCCGCCCGGCGAGACAATGAGCAGTTCTTC | CASSQNAARRDNEQFF | TRBV4-2 | . | once | TRBJ2-1
TGCGCCAGCAGCTCTCCACGAGGGCGTGAGACCGGGGAGCTGTTTTTT | CASSSPRGRETGELFF | TRBV5-1 | . | once | TRBJ2-2
TGCGCCAGCAGCCATACTAGCCGGACTTTCGGCTACACCTTC | CASSHTSRTFGYTF | TRBV4-3 | . | . | TRBJ1-2
TGCGCCAGCAGGAGGGGGACAGGGGACGAAAAACTGTTTTTT | CASRRGTGDEKLFF | TRBV10-2 | TRBD1 | . | TRBJ1-4
TGTGCCAGCATGCACTCTCGGGCAGAAGCCTACGAGCAGTACTTC | CASMHSRAEAYEQYF | TRBV28 | . | . | TRBJ2-7
TGTGCCAGCAGTGAGAGGGGGTCAAATCAGCCCCAGCATTTT | CASSERGSNQPQHF | TRBV6-1 | . | . | TRBJ1-5
TGTGCCAGCAGCCTTTCGTCGGGGTTCTCCTACGAGCAGTACTTC | CASSLSSGFSYEQYF | TRBV6-5 | . | . | TRBJ2-7
TGCGCCAGCAGCTTGTACGGTTCAGGAGTCTACGAGCAGTACTTC | CASSLYGSGVYEQYF | TRBV5-1 | . | . | TRBJ2-7
TGCGCCAGCAGCTTGGGCCGCCCGCGGATGGAGACCCAGTACTTC | CASSLGRPRMETQYF | TRBV5-1 | . | . | TRBJ2-5
TGTGCCAGCTCACCCCCTGGCTTTTACACCTACGAGCAGTACTTC | CASSPPGFYTYEQYF | TRBV18 | . | . | TRBJ2-7